One sample yielded the 10 T cell receptor beta chains listed below, sequenced in a study of T cells in Graves' hyperthyroidism and ophthalmopathy. The source material, RNA transcripts, was used to amplify TCR beta CDR3 regions. With the HTBI primer set, the TCR CDR3 went through a first round of RT-PCR. TCRdb analysed the multiplex PCR reads with MiXCR anew, one entry per CDR3 protein. The sample has about 680,000 distinct CDR3 sequences; just over 35% are singletons. Sequenced: blood. These receptors were collected from a woman aged 40 to 50 with Graves' hyperthyroidism.

The rearrangement uses TRBV7-2 and TRBJ2-7; TRBD1 agrees at 8 bases. V was clipped by 6 bases and J by 2 bases; unmatched bases: 6. Germline assignment: CDR1 SGHTA and CDR2 FQGNSA. There are 14 residues in the CDR3. The CDR3 DNA reads as TGTGCCAGCAGGAAGCCGGGACAGGCCTACGAGCAGTACTTC. Residues: CASRKPGQAYEQYF.

This clonotype has at least ten counts. The CDR3 DNA reads as TGTGCCAGCAGCCAGGGACTCGAGCAGTACTTC. Translated: CASSQGLEQYF. This rearrangement joins TRBV3-1 to TRBJ2-7; weak D call: TRBD2 (6 bases). CDR1 is LGHDT, CDR2 YNNKEL, per germline (reference sequence). V was shortened by 3 bases and J by 6 bases, with 6 bases between the two germline ends. The CDR3 is 11 amino acids.

This clonotype came up many times. J is TRBJ1-5 and V is TRBV20-1; D is unclear. CDR3 length: 14 residues. The germline gives CDR1 DFQATT, CDR2 SNEGSKA (reference sequence). Trimming shortened V by 6 bases and J by 7 bases, and 19 bases separated the two germline ends. The CDR3 loop is CSAKTTFQGQPQHF. CDR3 DNA: TGCAGTGCCAAGACTACCTTCCAAGGACAGCCCCAGCATTTT.

This chain joins TRBV7-2 and TRBJ1-2, with unresolved D. Trimming removed 5 bases from V and 4 bases from J, with 20 bases in between. This CDR3 is built from 16 residues. The germline V gene has CDR1 SGHTA and CDR2 FQGNSA. CDR3 amino acids: CASSGRLLVVAYGYTF. In DNA, the CDR3 is TGTGCCAGCAGCGGACGCCTATTAGTGGTAGCCTATGGCTACACCTTC.

This clonotype was recorded many times. Germline and junction disagree at one end, which may indicate a read error. This sequence joins TRBV4-3 and TRBJ2-5; D is possibly TRBD1 (5 bases). The CDR3 is 13 amino acids. Germline loops: CDR1 LGHNA, CDR2 YSLEER. CDR3 sequence: CASSQGGQETQYF. CDR3 DNA sequence: TGTGCCAGCAGCCAGGGTGGGCAAGAGACCCAGTACTTC.

This clonotype showed up just a few times. This rearrangement joins TRBV10-3 to TRBJ2-6; D gene unclear. Deletions cut 11 bases from V and 2 bases from J, with 13 bases between. The CDR3 loop spans 14 amino acids. The germline CDR1 and CDR2 sequences are ENHRY and SYGVKD. CDR3 residues: CASLGAAGANVLTF. DNA for the CDR3: TGTGCCTCGCTAGGCGCCGCTGGGGCCAACGTCCTGACTTTC.

This clonotype was seen repeatedly, ten times or more. This rearrangement joins TRBV6-5 to TRBJ1-5, with D possibly matching TRBD1 (5 bases). Trimming stripped 6 bases from V and 6 bases from J, with 18 bases between. CDR3 size: 15 residues. The germline V gene encodes CDR1 MNHEY and CDR2 SVGAGI. CDR3: CASRFSGKAGQPQHF. Here the CDR3 DNA reads TGTGCCAGCAGGTTCTCAGGGAAGGCAGGTCAGCCCCAGCATTTT.

This sequence joins TRBV28 and TRBJ1-2; 9 bases line up with TRBD1. The ends lost 2 bases at V and 3 bases at J; junction bases unmatched: 7. CDR3 length: 16 amino acids. Germline CDR1 MDHEN, CDR2 SYDVKM. CDR3 nucleotides: TGTGCCAGCAGTTTACAGGGGACAGGGAGGGACTATGGCTACACCTTC. It encodes CASSLQGTGRDYGYTF.

To note about this clonotype: A read error may produce the germline difference seen at one junction end. The chain links TRBV7-4 to TRBJ1-1; D gene uncertain. Germline V gene sequence: CDR1 SGHVT, CDR2 SQSDAQ. The CDR3 length is 16 residues. The CDR3 nucleotides are TGTGCCAGCAGCTTAGCGCGAACACCCTCTGGCGCTGAAGCCTTCTTT. Its translation is CASSLARTPSGAEAFF.

This clonotype was picked up many times. V is TRBV2 and J is TRBJ1-2, with a tentative D call TRBD1 (5 bases). In germline, CDR1 is SNHLY, CDR2 FYNNEI. The CDR3 runs to 12 residues. Trimming took 6 bases from V and 7 from J, leaving 12 bases between them. DNA for the CDR3: TGTGCCAGCAGACGAGCAGGGTTTGGCTACACCTTC. Translated: CASRRAGFGYTF.